The 8 T cell receptor beta chains reported below all come from one sample, sequenced in a study of early stage breast cancer tumors. Clones were read by immunoSEQ multiplex PCR, and TCRdb kept only the in-frame ones, dropping some. This repertoire shows roughly 40,000 clones, about 73% found once; its top ten account for roughly 6.8%. The sample was blood. The receptor source for this set is a person aged 50 to 59 with breast cancer.

This clone was seen more than once but under ten times. The chain couples TRBV18 to TRBJ1-4; D is unclear. The CDR3 spans 13 residues. Per the germline V gene, CDR1 is KGHSH and CDR2 is LQKENI. V was trimmed by 3 bases and J by 4 bases, leaving 6 bases between them. Here the CDR3 reads CASSPGSNEKLFF. In DNA, the CDR3 is TGTGCCAGCTCACCGGGCAGTAATGAAAAACTGTTTTTT. The entire variable domain, with the rest obtained from reference TRBV18 and TRBJ1-4, is as follows: NAGVMQNPRHLVRRRGQEARLRCSPMKGHSHVYWYRQLPEEGLKFMVYLQKENIIDESGMPKERFSAEFPKEGPSILRIQQVVRGDSAAYFCASSPGSNEKLFFGSGTQLSVL.

The gene calls are TRBV5-4 and TRBJ2-2, with TRBD2 matching 8 bases. This CDR3 has 16 amino acids. Unmatched junction bases numbered 8, after V lost 4 bases and J lost 3 bases. Germline lookup yields CDR1 SGHNT and CDR2 YYREEE (reference sequence). The CDR3 loop is CASSGRRGADTGELFF. CDR3 DNA: TGTGCCAGCAGCGGGCGGCGGGGGGCCGACACCGGGGAGCTGTTTTTT.

V gene TRBV6-6 combines with J gene TRBJ1-1; no reliable D call. Trimming cost V 2 bases and J 4 bases, with 17 bases left between them. Germline CDR1 MNHNY, CDR2 SVGAGI (reference sequence). There are 16 residues in the CDR3. CDR3 residues: CASSYQAGVGSTEAFF. The CDR3 DNA follows: TGTGCCAGCAGTTACCAGGCAGGAGTAGGGAGCACTGAAGCTTTCTTT.

The chain combines TRBV5-1 with TRBJ2-7; 7 bases line up with TRBD1. V lost 2 bases and J lost 5; bases outside the gene matches: 10. Germline V gene data show CDR1 as SGHRS and CDR2 as YFSETQ. This CDR3 comprises 15 residues. The CDR3 DNA reads TGCGCCAGCAGCTTTGGAACTGGACAGGACCACGAGCAGTACTTC. It is translated as CASSFGTGQDHEQYF.

This sequence joins TRBV2 and TRBJ1-5, with D perhaps TRBD1 (5 bases). This CDR3 is 14 amino acids long. V was clipped by 4 bases and J by 3 bases, with 10 bases between them. Germline CDR1 SNHLY, CDR2 FYNNEI. This CDR3 is CASSATGDNQPQHF. Here the CDR3 DNA reads TGTGCCAGCAGTGCTACAGGAGACAATCAGCCCCAGCATTTT.

This clone was observed a single time. The chain employs TRBV5-6 and TRBJ2-5; D unresolved. Gene TRBJ2-7 matches the end of the DNA better, so the J call may be wrong. Germline CDR1 is SGHDT and CDR2 is YYEEEE. The CDR3 spans 15 residues. CDR3 nucleotides: TGTGCCAGCAGCTTGACCACACGGAGCTCCTACGAGCAGTACTTC. It yields the protein CASSLTTRSSYEQYF.

This clone came up a few times. V is TRBV2 and J is TRBJ2-2; D call uncertain. CDR1 is SNHLY, CDR2 FYNNEI, per germline. V dropped 3 bases and J dropped 3 bases, with 11 bases sitting between them. This CDR3 comprises 15 residues. CDR3 in amino acids: CASSEAVVYTGELFF. CDR3 bases: TGTGCCAGCAGTGAGGCGGTAGTATACACCGGGGAGCTGTTTTTT.

The rearrangement links TRBV5-1 to TRBJ1-5, with D possibly matching TRBD1 (6 bases). Germline CDR1 and CDR2: SGHRS and YFSETQ. V shed 0 bases and J shed 6 bases, with 19 bases lying between them. The CDR3 has 17 amino acids. CDR3 loop: CASSLVPSAGDGQPQHF. The CDR3 nucleotides read TGCGCCAGCAGCTTGGTACCCTCGGCAGGGGACGGTCAGCCCCAGCATTTT.